The 31 T cell receptor beta chains below were found in one sample sequenced in a study of CD8 T cells in Susac syndrome. RNA in amounts of roughly 0.5 to 1 ug was reverse transcribed with random hexamers. Using its own MiXCR run on the immunoSEQ multiplex PCR reads, TCRdb lists one record per CDR3 protein. Of 150,000 to 200,000 distinct CDR3 sequences in the sample, roughly 94% were seen once. Input material: CD4+ T cells from PBMCs. These receptors all come from a human donor in good health.

This chain connects TRBV29-1 to TRBJ2-1; D possibly matches TRBD1 or TRBD2 (5 bases each). Trimming removed 2 bases from V and 8 bases from J, with 19 bases in between. This CDR3 comprises 15 residues. CDR1 and CDR2 from the germline V gene are SQVTM and ANQGSEA. CDR3 amino acids: CSVEPASGSGDEQFF. DNA of the CDR3: TGCAGCGTTGAACCGGCCTCAGGGAGTGGGGATGAGCAGTTCTTC.

This chain links TRBV7-2 with TRBJ2-2; weak D call: TRBD2 (5 bases). CDR3 length equals 15 residues. Germline V gene lookup returns CDR1 SGHTA and CDR2 FQGNSA. V was trimmed by 3 bases and J by 0 bases, leaving 8 bases between them. CDR3 DNA sequence: TGTGCCAGCAGCTTCTCCGGGACGAACACCGGGGAGCTGTTTTTT. Protein sequence: CASSFSGTNTGELFF.

The chain employs TRBV7-9 and TRBJ1-2, with D tentatively TRBD1 (5 bases). The CDR3 has 13 residues. Germline V gene lookup returns CDR1 SEHNR and CDR2 FQNEAQ (reference sequence). Trimming left V 1 base short and J 5 bases short, with 8 bases between. The chain's CDR3 is CASSLGRQYGYTF. DNA of the CDR3: TGTGCCAGCAGCTTAGGGAGACAGTATGGCTACACCTTC.

This sequence joins TRBV4-3 and TRBJ2-1, with D possibly matching TRBD2 (5 bases). The CDR3 has 13 amino acids. V dropped 4 bases and J dropped 3 bases, with 7 bases sitting between them. CDR1 is LGHNA and CDR2 is YSLEER in the germline V gene. The CDR3 nucleotides read TGCGCCAGCAGCCGGAGCGGCTACAATGAGCAGTTCTTC. Amino acids: CASSRSGYNEQFF.

This sequence joins TRBV9 and TRBJ2-7; TRBD1 matches 9 bases. V shed 6 bases and J 1 base; nucleotides not matched to a gene: 2. Germline CDR1 and CDR2: SGDLS and YYNGEE. The CDR3 consists of 13 residues. CDR3 coding DNA: TGTGCCAGCAACAGGGGGCCTTCCTACGAGCAGTACTTC. It yields the protein CASNRGPSYEQYF.

The chain is built from TRBV6-1 and TRBJ2-2; the D is unclear. Trimming took 6 bases from V and 5 from J, leaving 25 bases between them. Germline lookup yields CDR1 MNHNS and CDR2 SASEGT. The CDR3 totals 18 residues. Here the CDR3 DNA reads TGTGCCAGCAGCCTACAAGGCATTTGGGGTTCGACTACCGGGGAGCTGTTTTTT. Translated, it gives CASSLQGIWGSTTGELFF.

The table lists this clonotype with a count of one. The V gene is TRBV6-5, the J gene TRBJ2-1; possible D gene TRBD1, 6 bases. The germline V gene has CDR1 MNHEY and CDR2 SVGAGI. The germline V and J ends were trimmed by 0 bases and 2 bases, with 11 bases remaining between them. The CDR3 has 16 residues. The CDR3 sequence: CASSYSPQGPYNEQFF. The DNA for the CDR3 is TGTGCCAGCAGTTACTCTCCCCAGGGGCCCTACAATGAGCAGTTCTTC.

J is TRBJ2-7 and V is TRBV29-1; TRBD2 agrees at 8 bases. CDR3 length: 15 amino acids. Germline assignment: CDR1 SQVTM and CDR2 ANQGSEA. J lost 0 bases, V lost 6 bases, and 10 bases had no gene match. CDR3 region: CSVGERGLLSYEQYF. DNA for the CDR3: TGCAGCGTGGGAGAGCGGGGGCTTCTCTCCTACGAGCAGTACTTC.

This chain connects TRBV5-1 to TRBJ2-2; 10 bases fit TRBD2. Trimming removed 4 bases from V and 6 bases from J; junction bases left unmatched: 6. Per the germline V gene, CDR1 is SGHRS and CDR2 is YFSETQ. The CDR3 is 15 residues long. The CDR3 bases are TGCGCCAGCAGCGGGCTAGCGGGAGACGCCGGGGAGCTGTTTTTT. Translating gives CASSGLAGDAGELFF.

This sequence joins TRBV20-1 and TRBJ2-1, with TRBD1 matching over 7 bases. The CDR3 is made up of 15 amino acids. Germline trimming cut 6 bases from V and 6 bases from J; bases unmatched to any gene: 14. The germline V gene encodes CDR1 DFQATT and CDR2 SNEGSKA (reference sequence). The CDR3 protein is CSARSRGLYSNEQFF. In DNA, the CDR3 is TGCAGTGCGAGATCCAGGGGGTTGTATAGCAATGAGCAGTTCTTC.

This clonotype appeared a single time. The V call is TRBV5-4, the J call TRBJ2-1, with D unresolved. The CDR3 loop spans 11 amino acids. Trimming left V 1 base short and J 8 bases short, with 4 bases between. Per the germline V gene, CDR1 is SGHNT and CDR2 is YYREEE (reference sequence). CDR3 coding DNA: TGTGCCAGCAGCTTGAGGTATGAGCAGTTCTTC. As protein: CASSLRYEQFF.

The rearrangement links TRBV20-1 to TRBJ2-5; a weak D match, TRBD2 (6 bases). Per germline, CDR1 DFQATT and CDR2 SNEGSKA (reference sequence). The CDR3 consists of 14 residues. The CDR3 DNA reads as TGCACCCAGAGCCTTCCGGGAGCAACAGAGACCCAGTACTTC. As protein: CTQSLPGATETQYF.

The CDR3 sequence: CSTGTGDNEQFF. DNA for the CDR3: TGCAGCACCGGGACAGGGGACAATGAGCAGTTCTTC. This rearrangement joins TRBV29-1 to TRBJ2-1; 10 bases map to TRBD1. The CDR3 is 12 amino acids. The trim removed 8 bases at V and 5 bases at J, leaving 3 bases unmatched. Per germline, CDR1 SQVTM and CDR2 ANQGSEA.

The rearrangement uses TRBV7-9 and TRBJ1-1; D perhaps matches TRBD1 (5 bases). CDR3 length equals 15 residues. Trimming took off 6 bases at V and 0 bases at J, with 14 bases between the two ends. Germline V gene lookup returns CDR1 SEHNR and CDR2 FQNEAQ (reference sequence). CDR3 sequence reads: CASSMTEVMNTEAFF. Here the CDR3 DNA reads TGTGCCAGCAGTATGACAGAAGTTATGAACACTGAAGCTTTCTTT.

This clonotype was seen more than once but under ten times. The rearrangement links TRBV18 to TRBJ2-1; 7 bases are a match to TRBD2. CDR1 is KGHSH and CDR2 is LQKENI in the germline V gene. The CDR3 extends over 15 amino acids. J was trimmed by 5 bases and V by 1 base; bases with no gene match: 5. The DNA of the CDR3 is TGTGCCAGCTCACCACGCCTAGCGGCGAACAATGAGCAGTTCTTC. Translation: CASSPRLAANNEQFF.

The chain uses TRBV5-6 and TRBJ2-5, with unresolved D. Germline V gene data show CDR1 as SGHDT and CDR2 as YYEEEE. The CDR3 runs to 12 residues. The ends were cut back, 4 bases at V and 5 bases at J, with 9 bases in the middle. DNA of the CDR3: TGTGCCAGCAGCGGGCCCTTGGAGACCCAGTACTTC. Translation gives CASSGPLETQYF.

The chain recombines TRBV18 with TRBJ2-1; 10 positions agree with TRBD2. Per germline, CDR1 KGHSH and CDR2 LQKENI. After removal of 3 bases from V and 4 bases from J, the junction contained 3 bases not matched to a gene. The length of the CDR3 is 15 residues. CDR3 loop: CASSPSGLAYNEQFF. The CDR3 nucleotides are TGTGCCAGCTCACCCTCGGGACTAGCGTACAATGAGCAGTTCTTC.

The V call is TRBV9, the J call TRBJ2-7; 14 nucleotides align to TRBD2. V lost 4 bases, J lost 6 bases, and 6 bases stayed unmatched. CDR3 length equals 15 residues. Looked up from germline, CDR1 is SGDLS and CDR2 is YYNGEE. The CDR3 coding sequence is TGTGCCAGCAGCTCGGGACTAGCGGGAGCGGGCGAGCAGTACTTC. This sequence encodes CASSSGLAGAGEQYF. Complete variable domain (other parts from reference TRBV9 and TRBJ2-7): DSGVTQTPKHLITATGQRVTLRCSPRSGDLSVYWYQQSLDQGLQFLIQYYNGEERAKGNILERFSAQQFPDLHSELNLSSLELGDSALYFCASSSGLAGAGEQYFGPGTRLTVT.

The rearrangement joins TRBV15 to TRBJ2-3; 8 positions agree with TRBD1. Germline V gives CDR1 LNHNV, CDR2 YYDKDF (reference sequence). V gave up 8 bases and J gave up 6 bases; unmatched junction bases: 10. The CDR3 spans 14 residues. The chain's CDR3 is CATAAGGTRDTQYF. In nucleotides, the CDR3 is TGTGCCACCGCCGCAGGGGGCACAAGGGATACGCAGTATTTT.

This chain uses TRBV4-3 with TRBJ2-6; either TRBD1 or TRBD2 may supply D (5 bases each). V lost 0 bases to trimming and J lost 2 bases, with 8 bases between them. CDR3 length: 16 amino acids. Germline assignment: CDR1 LGHNA and CDR2 YSLEER. The CDR3 DNA reads as TGCGCCAGCAGCCAAGATCGGGACGCTGGGGCCAACGTCCTGACTTTC. It is translated as CASSQDRDAGANVLTF.

In this sample, this clonotype turned up once. The rearrangement links TRBV29-1 to TRBJ2-7, with a weak D call TRBD1 (6 bases). Germline CDR1 SQVTM, CDR2 ANQGSEA. The V end was cut by 5 bases, the J end by 4 bases, with 24 bases between. The CDR3 consists of 16 residues. The CDR3 DNA sequence: TGCAGCGTTAGCGGTGGCTATGACAGGATTCGTTACGAGCAGTACTTC. It codes for CSVSGGYDRIRYEQYF.

The V and J genes are TRBV30 and TRBJ1-5, with a weak D call TRBD1 (5 bases). Germline CDR1 is GTSNPN and CDR2 is SVGIG (reference sequence). Trimming stripped 3 bases from V and 7 bases from J, with 10 bases between. This CDR3 has 12 residues. In nucleotides, the CDR3 is TGTGCCTGGAGCGCCGGGGGACAGCCCCAGCATTTT. Protein: CAWSAGGQPQHF.

V gene TRBV7-3 combines with J gene TRBJ2-1; 13 bases are shared with TRBD2. The CDR3 is 16 residues long. Germline trimming cut 4 bases from V and 5 bases from J; bases unmatched to any gene: 5. Germline assignment: CDR1 SGHTA and CDR2 FQGTGA. As DNA, the CDR3 is TGTGCCAGCAGCTCCCAGGGACTAGCGGGAAACAATGAGCAGTTCTTC. This codes for CASSSQGLAGNNEQFF. The variable domain in full, with the rest retrieved from reference TRBV7-3 and TRBJ2-1, is GAGVSQTPSNKVTEKGKYVELRCDPISGHTALYWYRQSLGQGPEFLIYFQGTGAADDSGLPNDRFFAVRPEGSVSTLKIQRTERGDSAVYLCASSSQGLAGNNEQFFGPGTRLTVL.

The rearrangement links TRBV15 to TRBJ2-7; 7 nucleotides agree with TRBD1. V trimming: 1 base; J trimming: 5 bases; junction bases outside the gene matches: 14. CDR3 length: 17 residues. The germline CDR1 and CDR2 sequences are LNHNV and YYDKDF (reference sequence). CDR3 sequence: CATSRARQGYPWDEQYF. The CDR3 DNA is TGTGCCACCAGCAGAGCCCGACAGGGTTATCCCTGGGACGAGCAGTACTTC. Based on the CDR3 plus reference TRBV15 and TRBJ2-7, the full variable domain is DAMVIQNPRYQVTQFGKPVTLSCSQTLNHNVMYWYQQKSSQAPKLLFHYYDKDFNNEADTPDNFQSRRPNTSFCFLDIRSPGLGDTAMYLCATSRARQGYPWDEQYFGPGTRLTVT.

The chain is built from TRBV6-5 and TRBJ2-7, with 10 bases matching TRBD2. V was pared by 2 bases and J by 6 bases, with 4 bases of the junction left unmatched. Looked up from germline, CDR1 is MNHEY and CDR2 is SVGAGI. The CDR3 sequence is 14 residues long. The CDR3 protein is CASSYLAGVGEQYF. The DNA for the CDR3 is TGTGCCAGCAGTTACCTAGCGGGAGTAGGCGAGCAGTACTTC.

The V and J genes are TRBV29-1 and TRBJ1-1; D not resolved. Trimming took 5 bases from V and 4 from J, leaving 14 bases between them. From germline, CDR1 is SQVTM and CDR2 ANQGSEA. The CDR3 length is 13 residues. CDR3 sequence: CSVTKGSFTEAFF. In DNA, the CDR3 is TGCAGCGTTACAAAAGGGAGCTTCACTGAAGCTTTCTTT.

This chain joins TRBV29-1 and TRBJ2-5, with 14 bases fitting TRBD2. Germline trimming cut 7 bases from V and 5 bases from J; bases unmatched to any gene: 9. Germline V gene data show CDR1 as SQVTM and CDR2 as ANQGSEA. This CDR3 has 15 amino acids. This CDR3 is CSAQQRLAGGETQYF. CDR3 nucleotides: TGCAGCGCCCAACAGCGACTAGCGGGAGGGGAGACCCAGTACTTC.

The CDR3 loop is CASSLDSGRAYEQYF. The CDR3 DNA follows: TGTGCCAGCAGCTTGGACAGCGGGAGGGCCTACGAGCAGTACTTC. The V call is TRBV5-4, the J call TRBJ2-7, with 10 bases fitting TRBD2. This CDR3 has 15 residues. The V gene's germline CDR1 is SGHNT and CDR2 YYREEE (reference sequence). Trimming at V came to 0 bases and at J to 2 bases, leaving 2 bases not matched to a gene.

This clonotype has only one observation. The V gene is TRBV15, the J gene TRBJ2-7, with 8 bases aligning to TRBD1. The V gene end was trimmed by 0 bases and the J gene end by 0 bases; junction bases not matched to a gene: 4. The CDR3 has 16 amino acids. Germline loops: CDR1 LNHNV, CDR2 YYDKDF (reference sequence). This CDR3 reads CATSRETGGGSYEQYF. In nucleotides, the CDR3 is TGTGCCACCAGCAGAGAAACAGGGGGTGGCTCCTACGAGCAGTACTTC.

The chain employs TRBV3-1 and TRBJ1-4; tentative D call: TRBD1 (5 bases). The CDR3 is made up of 15 amino acids. Trimming took off 4 bases at V and 2 bases at J, with 11 bases between the two ends. Germline V gives CDR1 LGHDT, CDR2 YNNKEL (reference sequence). CDR3 nucleotide sequence: TGTGCCAGCAGCCCGGGACTAAGGACTAATGAAAAACTGTTTTTT. Residues: CASSPGLRTNEKLFF. The full variable domain, its missing parts supplied by reference TRBV3-1 and TRBJ1-4, is DTAVSQTPKYLVTQMGNDKSIKCEQNLGHDTMYWYKQDSKKFLKIMFSYNNKELIINETVPNRFSPKSPDKAHLNLHINSLELGDSAVYFCASSPGLRTNEKLFFGSGTQLSVL.

This clonotype was seen only once. The chain carries TRBV20-1 and TRBJ2-5; D unresolved. The V end was cut by 6 bases, the J end by 5 bases, with 16 bases between. Germline-derived CDR1 and CDR2 are DFQATT and SNEGSKA (reference sequence). The CDR3 is 13 residues long. CDR3 region: CSAQRDFEETQYF. The CDR3 DNA sequence: TGCAGTGCCCAGAGAGACTTCGAGGAGACCCAGTACTTC.